Following are 30 T cell receptor beta chains from one sample sequenced in a study of blood T cells in healthy people across ages. The second PCR ran about 6 to 12 cycles with a sample-barcoded 5' primer and J-beta primers. TCRdb processed the 5' RACE reads anew with MiXCR; each CDR3 protein has one entry. This sample has 1,100,000 or so distinct CDR3 sequences, with roughly 45% found just once. Sequencing was done on a sample of blood. The receptors here all came from a woman aged 55-75 years in good health.

This clonotype was recorded only once. This sequence joins TRBV20-1 and TRBJ2-5, with TRBD1 matching 9 bases. This CDR3 is built from 16 residues. V lost 5 bases, J lost 5 bases, and 15 bases stayed unmatched. Germline CDR1 is DFQATT and CDR2 is SNEGSKA (reference sequence). CDR3 sequence: CSASRYDRGEEETQYF. CDR3 DNA sequence: TGCAGTGCTTCACGATACGACAGGGGGGAGGAGGAGACCCAGTACTTC.

The CDR3 bases are TGCAGTGCTAGTGGGGGGACTTCGGGAGACGAGCAGTACTTC. Amino acids: CSASGGTSGDEQYF. The chain has TRBV20-1 and TRBJ2-5, with D possibly matching TRBD2 (6 bases). The J call is doubtful: the DNA matches TRBJ2-7 better. Germline lookup yields CDR1 DFQATT and CDR2 SNEGSKA (reference sequence). This CDR3 region has 14 residues.

This sequence joins TRBV5-1 and TRBJ2-4; 8 nucleotides align to TRBD1. The DNA end favors TRBJ2-7, so the J call may be wrong. CDR1 SGHRS and CDR2 YFSETQ come from the germline V gene. The CDR3 sequence is 16 residues long. The CDR3 spells CASTGDRRNLDYEQYF. In DNA form, the CDR3 reads TGCGCCAGCACCGGGGACAGGCGAAACCTTGACTACGAGCAGTACTTC.

This chain links TRBV12-3 or TRBV12-4 with TRBJ1-2; D remains unclear. The V gene lost 2 bases and the J gene lost 4 bases, with 8 bases spanning the gap. The CDR3 runs to 13 residues. CDR3 DNA: TGTGCCAGCAGTTTATTGCCCCTCTATGGCTACACCTTC. Translation gives CASSLLPLYGYTF.

Comments on this clonotype: A read error may account for a junction end that differs from germline. J is TRBJ2-5 and V is TRBV6-6; D might be TRBD1 or TRBD2, each matching 7 bases. The CDR3 is 15 residues long. Germline V lookup: CDR1 MNHNY, CDR2 SVGAGI (reference sequence). The chain's CDR3 is CASSSRGGRGETQYF. In DNA, the CDR3 is TGCGCCAGCTCCTCCAGGGGGGGGAGAGGGGAGACCCAGTACTTC.

The chain joins TRBV12-3 or TRBV12-4 to TRBJ2-3, with 7 bases aligning to TRBD2. The CDR3 runs to 12 residues. V lost 5 bases to trimming and J lost 10 bases; unmatched junction nucleotides: 6. CDR3 in DNA: TGTGCCAGCAGTCATCCGGGACTACCGCAGTATTTT. Its translation is CASSHPGLPQYF.

This clonotype was counted at least ten times. The V gene is TRBV6-2 or TRBV6-3, the J gene TRBJ2-6, with a weak D call TRBD2 (5 bases). Germline-derived CDR1 and CDR2 are MNHEY and SVGEGT. Trimming removed 3 bases from V and 2 bases from J, with 8 bases in between. The CDR3 contains 15 residues. The CDR3 sequence is CASSYRGTGANVLTF. The CDR3 nucleotides read TGTGCCAGCAGTTATCGGGGAACTGGGGCCAACGTCCTGACTTTC.

The gene calls are TRBV10-1 and TRBJ2-7; 12 nucleotides line up with TRBD2. This CDR3 has 15 amino acids. V gave up 4 bases and J gave up 5 bases; unmatched junction bases: 6. The germline V gene encodes CDR1 WNHNN and CDR2 SYGVQD (reference sequence). The chain's CDR3 is CASSATSGRRNEQYF. The CDR3 DNA reads as TGCGCCAGCAGTGCTACTAGCGGGAGGCGCAACGAGCAGTACTTC.

This clonotype was picked up one time. The V gene is TRBV12-3 or TRBV12-4, the J gene TRBJ2-1; tentatively, D is TRBD2 (7 bases). The CDR3 is 16 residues long. Trimming shortened V by 3 bases and J by 9 bases, and 21 bases separated the two germline ends. CDR3 amino acids: CASSFHLAARGSEQFF. The CDR3 DNA is TGTGCCAGCAGTTTCCATCTAGCGGCCAGGGGTAGTGAGCAGTTCTTC.

V and J are TRBV9 and TRBJ2-1; D uncertain. V shed 3 bases and J shed 0 bases, with 7 bases lying between them. CDR3 length: 14 residues. CDR1 and CDR2 from the germline V gene are SGDLS and YYNGEE. The CDR3 DNA sequence: TGTGCCAGCAGCGAGATAACCTCCTACAATGAGCAGTTCTTC. It translates to CASSEITSYNEQFF.

The chain carries TRBV5-1 and TRBJ2-1; 13 bases align to TRBD2. With the DNA end fitting TRBJ2-7 better, the J assignment may be wrong. This CDR3 region has 17 residues. Per germline, CDR1 SGHRS and CDR2 YFSETQ. CDR3 nucleotides: TGCGCCAGCAGCGCCGGGACTAGCGGGATCTCCTACAATGAGCAGTACTTC. Protein sequence: CASSAGTSGISYNEQYF.

This clonotype has a single count. The rearrangement joins TRBV11-2 to TRBJ2-5; 7 nucleotides match TRBD2. TRBJ2-7 explains the end of the DNA better; the J call may be wrong. The germline V gene encodes CDR1 SGHAT and CDR2 FQNNGV. The CDR3 has 14 amino acids. This CDR3 reads CASSIGLEAYEQYF. The CDR3 bases are TGTGCCAGCAGCATCGGACTAGAAGCCTACGAGCAGTACTTC.

This clonotype was detected only once. The chain combines TRBV20-1 with TRBJ2-1, with D perhaps matching TRBD1 or TRBD2 (5 bases each). The J call may be faulty, since TRBJ2-7 better matches the DNA end. The CDR3 covers 15 residues. Per germline, CDR1 DFQATT and CDR2 SNEGSKA (reference sequence). The CDR3 coding sequence is TGCAGTGCTAGGGTTCACGGGACGTCCTACAATGAGCAGTACTTC. This sequence encodes CSARVHGTSYNEQYF.

The V gene is TRBV5-1, the J gene TRBJ1-1; D ambiguous. The CDR3 is made up of 14 amino acids. The germline gives CDR1 SGHRS, CDR2 YFSETQ. The V end lost 0 bases, the J end lost 4 bases, and 10 bases lay between the germline ends. As DNA, the CDR3 is TGCGCCAGCAGCTTGGTTGCGGGGAGCACTGAAGCTTTCTTT. It is translated as CASSLVAGSTEAFF.

This chain links TRBV12-5 with TRBJ2-1; D is undetermined. Germline-derived CDR1 and CDR2 are LGHNT and FRNRAP. The CDR3 is 13 amino acids. Trimming took off 1 base at V and 5 bases at J, with 6 bases between the two ends. CDR3 sequence reads: CASGLGTNNEQFF. As DNA, the CDR3 is TGTGCTAGTGGTTTGGGGACGAACAATGAGCAGTTCTTC.

This sequence joins TRBV9 and TRBJ2-3; TRBD1 or TRBD2 may be the D gene (5 bases each). CDR1 is SGDLS, CDR2 YYNGEE, per germline. V lost 0 bases and J lost 2, with 13 bases in between. The CDR3 consists of 16 residues. As DNA, the CDR3 is TGTGCCAGCAGCGTAGTATCTGGGGGATTCACAGATACGCAGTATTTT. It translates to CASSVVSGGFTDTQYF.

The chain carries TRBV15 and TRBJ2-7; TRBD1 matches at 9 bases. Unmatched junction bases numbered 4, after V lost 3 bases and J lost 1 base. The CDR3 runs to 15 residues. Germline-derived CDR1 and CDR2 are LNHNV and YYDKDF (reference sequence). The CDR3: CATSRYRGPSYEQYF. The DNA of the CDR3 is TGTGCCACCAGCAGGTACAGGGGGCCGTCCTACGAGCAGTACTTC.

A word on this clonotype: No conserved phenylalanine or tryptophan ends this CDR3, so it is likely a read error. The rearrangement uses TRBV12-3 or TRBV12-4 and TRBJ2-7, with TRBD1 identical over 7 bases. The CDR3 has 14 residues. The CDR3: CASRPGQASYEQYS. CDR3 nucleotides: TGCGCCAGCAGACCTGGACAGGCCTCCTACGAGCAGTACTCC.

This clonotype was counted between two and nine times. The chain uses TRBV5-1 and TRBJ2-5; possible D gene TRBD1, 5 bases. The ends were cut back, 0 bases at V and 3 bases at J, with 9 bases in the middle. The V gene's germline CDR1 is SGHRS and CDR2 YFSETQ. The CDR3 contains 14 residues. CDR3 sequence (DNA): TGCGCCAGCAGCTTGGTGGACACCGAAGAGACCCAGTACTTC. Translated, it gives CASSLVDTEETQYF.

This clonotype has more than one count but fewer than ten. V is TRBV28 and J is TRBJ2-6, with 7 bases lining up with TRBD1. CDR1 and CDR2 (germline): MDHEN, SYDVKM. CDR3 length equals 15 residues. V dropped 5 bases and J dropped 2; count of bases not matched to a gene: 3. CDR3 sequence reads: CASSPQGAGANVLTF. The CDR3 nucleotides read TGTGCCAGCAGTCCTCAGGGGGCTGGGGCCAACGTCCTGACTTTC.

This clonotype was counted only a few times. The V and J genes are TRBV11-1 and TRBJ2-5, with unresolved D. Germline V gene sequence: CDR1 SGHAT, CDR2 FQDESV (reference sequence). This CDR3 contains 15 residues. The ends were cut back, 4 bases at V and 5 bases at J, with 17 bases in the middle. The CDR3: CASSSSFRVGETQYF. The CDR3, as DNA: TGTGCCAGCAGCTCAAGCTTTCGGGTCGGGGAGACCCAGTACTTC.

This chain joins TRBV28 and TRBJ1-1; TRBD1 matches 7 bases. The CDR3 covers 14 residues. The germline V gene encodes CDR1 MDHEN and CDR2 SYDVKM. Germline trimming cut 5 bases from V and 5 bases from J; bases unmatched to any gene: 8. Here the CDR3 reads CASSVMGQKTEAFF. The CDR3 nucleotides read TGTGCCAGCAGTGTCATGGGACAGAAGACTGAAGCTTTCTTT.

This clonotype has just a few counts. V gene TRBV15 combines with J gene TRBJ2-1; D gene unclear. This CDR3 has 13 residues. The V gene's germline CDR1 is LNHNV and CDR2 YYDKDF (reference sequence). Trimming stripped 4 bases from V and 7 bases from J, with 11 bases between. In nucleotides, the CDR3 is TGTGCCACCAGCATACCGGTAGGGAATGAGCAGTTCTTC. It is translated as CATSIPVGNEQFF.

The V and J genes are TRBV29-1 and TRBJ2-7, with D perhaps assigned TRBD1 or TRBD2 (5 bases each). Germline V gene sequence: CDR1 SQVTM, CDR2 ANQGSEA. The CDR3 is made up of 13 amino acids. Trimming took 5 bases from V and 1 from J, leaving 12 bases between them. In DNA, the CDR3 is TGCAGCGTTACGGGACGCCGATCCTACGAGCAGTACTTC. It translates to CSVTGRRSYEQYF.

The V gene is TRBV20-1, the J gene TRBJ2-5; a weak D match, TRBD2 (6 bases). This CDR3 region has 14 residues. V lost 3 bases to trimming and J lost 1 base, with 12 bases between them. Germline V gives CDR1 DFQATT, CDR2 SNEGSKA (reference sequence). The CDR3 coding sequence is TGCAGTGCTAGTCGGGCGGGACTCCAAGAGACCCAGTACTTC. Translation: CSASRAGLQETQYF.

V usage is TRBV6-5 and J usage is TRBJ2-2, with D tentatively TRBD1 (5 bases). The V end was cut by 4 bases, the J end by 2 bases, with 5 bases between. The V gene's germline CDR1 is MNHEY and CDR2 SVGAGI. The CDR3 length is 13 residues. The CDR3, as DNA: TGTGCCAGCAGTTGGGGCAACACCGGGGAGCTGTTTTTT. Protein product: CASSWGNTGELFF.

In DNA, the CDR3 is TGTGCCAGCAGTTTATCGCGGGACGGGCCTAATGAAAAACTGTTTTTT. Residues: CASSLSRDGPNEKLFF. The chain joins TRBV27 to TRBJ1-4, with D tentatively TRBD1 (5 bases). CDR3 length: 16 residues. The V gene lost 0 bases and the J gene lost 3 bases, with 11 bases spanning the gap. Per germline, CDR1 MNHEY and CDR2 SMNVEV (reference sequence).

This chain links TRBV20-1 with TRBJ2-2; 7 bases align to TRBD2. Trimming took 6 bases from V and 6 from J; bases not matched to a gene: 10. The germline gives CDR1 DFQATT, CDR2 SNEGSKA (reference sequence). This CDR3 has 14 residues. The CDR3, as DNA: TGCAGTGCGTTCGGCGGGGGTGGCCCCGGGGAGCTGTTTTTT. It is translated as CSAFGGGGPGELFF.

The V and J genes are TRBV20-1 and TRBJ2-5; D is unclear. The J call may not be correct, given that the DNA end is closer to TRBJ2-7. The CDR3 contains 15 residues. Germline V lookup: CDR1 DFQATT, CDR2 SNEGSKA (reference sequence). The CDR3: CSARDRRRSPDEQYF. DNA for the CDR3: TGCAGTGCTAGAGATCGGCGCAGGTCCCCCGACGAGCAGTACTTC.

The chain combines TRBV7-2 with TRBJ1-4; D gene ambiguous. Trimming left V 5 bases short and J 11 bases short, with 15 bases between. CDR1 SGHTA and CDR2 FQGNSA come from the germline V gene. The CDR3 loop spans 13 amino acids. CDR3 coding DNA: TGTGCCAGCAGCGTAGACTCTCTAGCCAAACTGTTTTTT. Translated: CASSVDSLAKLFF.